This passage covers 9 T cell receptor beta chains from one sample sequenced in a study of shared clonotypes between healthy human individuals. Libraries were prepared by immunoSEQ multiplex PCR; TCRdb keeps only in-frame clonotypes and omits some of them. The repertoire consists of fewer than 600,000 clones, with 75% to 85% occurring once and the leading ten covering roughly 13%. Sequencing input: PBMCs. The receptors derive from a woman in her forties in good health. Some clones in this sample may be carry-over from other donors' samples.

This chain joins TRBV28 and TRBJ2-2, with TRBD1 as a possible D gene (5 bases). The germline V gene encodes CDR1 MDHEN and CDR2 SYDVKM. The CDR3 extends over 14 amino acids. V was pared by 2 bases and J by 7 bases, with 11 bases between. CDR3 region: CASSLGAALGELFF. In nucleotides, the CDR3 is TGTGCCAGCAGTTTAGGGGCAGCCCTCGGGGAGCTGTTTTTT.

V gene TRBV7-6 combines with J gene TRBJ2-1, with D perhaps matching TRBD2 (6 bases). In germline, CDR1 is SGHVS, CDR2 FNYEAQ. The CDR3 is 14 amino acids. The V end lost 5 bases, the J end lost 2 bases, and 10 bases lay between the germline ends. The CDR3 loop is CASSHSGTYNEQFF. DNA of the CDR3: TGTGCCAGCAGCCATAGCGGAACCTACAATGAGCAGTTCTTC.

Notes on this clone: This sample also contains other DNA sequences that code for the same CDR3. The CDR3 loop is CASSLGTSVNEQFF. The CDR3 DNA reads as TGTGCCAGCAGCTTGGGGACTAGCGTGAATGAGCAGTTCTTC. The chain joins TRBV11-2 to TRBJ2-1, with TRBD2 matching over 10 bases. V shed 3 bases, J shed 7 bases, and the junction held 3 bases outside the gene matches. The CDR3 totals 14 residues. The germline V gene encodes CDR1 SGHAT and CDR2 FQNNGV.

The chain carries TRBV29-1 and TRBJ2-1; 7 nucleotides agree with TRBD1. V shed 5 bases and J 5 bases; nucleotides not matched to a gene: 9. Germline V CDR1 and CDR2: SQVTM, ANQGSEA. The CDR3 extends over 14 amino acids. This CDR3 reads CSVYEGARNNEQFF. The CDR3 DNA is TGCAGCGTTTACGAGGGGGCGCGCAACAATGAGCAGTTCTTC.

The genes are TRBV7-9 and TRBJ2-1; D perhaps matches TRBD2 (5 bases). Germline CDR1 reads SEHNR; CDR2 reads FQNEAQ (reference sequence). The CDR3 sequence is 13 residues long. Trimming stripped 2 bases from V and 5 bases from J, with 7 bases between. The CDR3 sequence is CASSLRADNEQFF. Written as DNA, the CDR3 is TGTGCCAGCAGCTTACGAGCGGACAATGAGCAGTTCTTC.

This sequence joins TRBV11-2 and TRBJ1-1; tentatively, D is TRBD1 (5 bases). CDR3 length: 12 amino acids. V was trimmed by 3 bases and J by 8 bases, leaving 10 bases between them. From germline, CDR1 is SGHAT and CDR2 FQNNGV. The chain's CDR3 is CASSFNGGEAFF. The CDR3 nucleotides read TGTGCCAGCAGCTTTAACGGGGGGGAAGCTTTCTTT.

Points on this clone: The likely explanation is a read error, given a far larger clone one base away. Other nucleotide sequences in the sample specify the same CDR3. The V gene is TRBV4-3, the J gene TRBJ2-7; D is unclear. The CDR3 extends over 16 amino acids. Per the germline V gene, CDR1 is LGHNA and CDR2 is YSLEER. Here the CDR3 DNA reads TGCGCCAGCAGCCTTCCGAGTCCCGAAAGCTCCTACGAGCAGTACTTT. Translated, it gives CASSLPSPESSYEQYF.

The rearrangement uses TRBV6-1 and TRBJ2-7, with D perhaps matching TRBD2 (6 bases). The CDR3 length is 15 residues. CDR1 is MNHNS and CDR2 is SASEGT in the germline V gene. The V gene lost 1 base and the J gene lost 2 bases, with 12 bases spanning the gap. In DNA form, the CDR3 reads TGTGCCAGCAGTGAAGGGGTAGCGGAAGCCTACGAGCAGTACTTC. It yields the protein CASSEGVAEAYEQYF.

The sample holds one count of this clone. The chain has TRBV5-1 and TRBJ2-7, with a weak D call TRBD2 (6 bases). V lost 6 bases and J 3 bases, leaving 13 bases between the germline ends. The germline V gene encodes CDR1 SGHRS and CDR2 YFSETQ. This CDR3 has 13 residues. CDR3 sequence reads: CASTEFGGYEQYF. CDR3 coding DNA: TGCGCCAGCACCGAATTCGGGGGCTACGAGCAGTACTTC.